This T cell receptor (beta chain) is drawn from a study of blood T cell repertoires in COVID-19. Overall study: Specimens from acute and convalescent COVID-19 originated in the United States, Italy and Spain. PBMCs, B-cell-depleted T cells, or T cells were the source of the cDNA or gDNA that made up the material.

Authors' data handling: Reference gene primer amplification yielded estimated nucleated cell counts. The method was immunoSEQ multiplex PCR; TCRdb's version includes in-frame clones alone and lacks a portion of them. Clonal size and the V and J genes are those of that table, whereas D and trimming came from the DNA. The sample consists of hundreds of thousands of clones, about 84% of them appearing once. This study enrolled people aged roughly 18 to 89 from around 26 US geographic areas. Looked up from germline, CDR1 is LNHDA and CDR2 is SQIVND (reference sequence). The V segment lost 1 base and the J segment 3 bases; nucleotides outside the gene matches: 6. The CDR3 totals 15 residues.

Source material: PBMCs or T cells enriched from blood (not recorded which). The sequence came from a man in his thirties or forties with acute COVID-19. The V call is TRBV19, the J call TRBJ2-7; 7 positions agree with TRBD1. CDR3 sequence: CASSIAGQVLYEQYF. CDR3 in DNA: TGTGCCAGTAGTATAGCTGGACAGGTACTCTACGAGCAGTACTTC.